These 18 T cell receptor beta chains came from one sample sequenced in a study of T cell changes during pregnancy in multiple sclerosis. Sequencing was performed with immunoSEQ multiplex PCR; in TCRdb, only in-frame clones are kept and a portion is missing. The sample lists fewer than 55,000 clones; around 92% were seen once. The sequences come from peripheral blood, collected after pregnancy. The receptor set was obtained from a female donor with multiple sclerosis, enrolled in a pregnancy study.

This chain connects TRBV7-8 to TRBJ1-1; 10 positions agree with TRBD1. Germline lookup yields CDR1 SGHVS and CDR2 FQNEAQ. The CDR3 totals 14 residues. After removal of 4 bases from V and 3 bases from J, the junction contained 2 bases not matched to a gene. CDR3 sequence: CASSWDRGHTEAFF. The DNA of the CDR3 is TGTGCCAGCAGCTGGGACAGGGGCCACACTGAAGCTTTCTTT. The variable domain in full, with the rest retrieved from reference TRBV7-8 and TRBJ1-1, is GAGVSQSPRYKVAKRGQDVALRCDPISGHVSLFWYQQALGQGPEFLTYFQNEAQLDKSGLPSDRFFAERPEGSVSTLKIQRTQQEDSAVYLCASSWDRGHTEAFFGQGTRLTVV.

The chain links TRBV7-6 to TRBJ1-1; tentatively, D is TRBD1 (6 bases). Trimming pared 1 base from V and 8 bases from J, leaving 11 bases between. The germline V gene encodes CDR1 SGHVS and CDR2 FNYEAQ. CDR3 length equals 13 residues. CDR3 in DNA: TGTGCCAGCAGCTTAGTGGGGGGGGCGGAAGCTTTCTTT. It specifies CASSLVGGAEAFF.

A single count supports this clone. The rearrangement links TRBV5-1 to TRBJ1-1; 9 nucleotides agree with TRBD1. Germline CDR1 reads SGHRS; CDR2 reads YFSETQ. This CDR3 has 15 amino acids. Trimming cost V 4 bases and J 7 bases; bases outside gene matches: 11. CDR3 nucleotide sequence: TGCGCCAGCAGCCTGGGGGGACAGGGAATAGGTGAAGCTTTCTTT. Protein sequence: CASSLGGQGIGEAFF.

The rearrangement uses TRBV6-1 and TRBJ1-1, with TRBD1 matching 7 bases. Trimming removed 6 bases from V and 4 bases from J; junction bases left unmatched: 5. The CDR3 contains 13 residues. Looked up from germline, CDR1 is MNHNS and CDR2 is SASEGT. CDR3 sequence (DNA): TGTGCCAGCAGACCCGGGACAGTCACTGAAGCTTTCTTT. Its protein product is CASRPGTVTEAFF.

The chain links TRBV5-1 to TRBJ1-1, with a tentative D call TRBD1 (5 bases). V lost 0 bases and J 1 base, leaving 7 bases between the germline ends. Germline CDR1 reads SGHRS; CDR2 reads YFSETQ. This CDR3 has 14 residues. CDR3: CASSLVRANTEAFF. The CDR3 region has the DNA TGCGCCAGCAGCTTGGTCAGGGCGAACACTGAAGCTTTCTTT. Combining the CDR3 with reference TRBV5-1 and TRBJ1-1 gives the whole variable domain KAGVTQTPRYLIKTRGQQVTLSCSPISGHRSVSWYQQTPGQGLQFLFEYFSETQRNKGNFPGRFSGRQFSNSRSEMNVSTLELGDSALYLCASSLVRANTEAFFGQGTRLTVV.

The chain links TRBV7-2 to TRBJ2-5; TRBD2 aligns across 10 bases. Germline CDR1 is SGHTA and CDR2 is FQGNSA. CDR3 length: 16 amino acids. Trimming cost V 7 bases and J 5 bases; bases outside gene matches: 13. The CDR3 loop is CASKPLAGAWWETQYF. In DNA form, the CDR3 reads TGTGCCAGCAAGCCGCTAGCGGGGGCCTGGTGGGAGACCCAGTACTTC. Complete variable domain (other parts from reference TRBV7-2 and TRBJ2-5): GAGVSQSPSNKVTEKGKDVELRCDPISGHTALYWYRQSLGQGLEFLIYFQGNSAPDKSGLPSDRFSAERTGGSVSTLTIQRTQQEDSAVYLCASKPLAGAWWETQYFGPGTRLLVL.

The genes are TRBV25-1 and TRBJ2-3, with D perhaps matching TRBD1 (5 bases). The length of the CDR3 is 15 residues. Germline V gene lookup returns CDR1 MGHDK and CDR2 SYGVNS. V was pared by 3 bases and J by 4 bases, with 14 bases between. The CDR3 reads CASSELDRIPDTQYF. The CDR3 bases are TGTGCCAGCAGTGAGCTCGACAGAATACCAGATACGCAGTATTTT.

The J gene is TRBJ2-3, the V gene TRBV5-4; D might be TRBD2 (6 bases). V was pared by 4 bases and J by 4 bases, with 19 bases between. From germline, CDR1 is SGHNT and CDR2 YYREEE (reference sequence). There are 16 residues in the CDR3. CDR3 loop: CASSPAPGAGSDTQYF. The CDR3 DNA reads as TGTGCCAGCAGCCCGGCCCCCGGGGCGGGATCAGATACGCAGTATTTT.

The chain recombines TRBV6-6 with TRBJ1-1, with D unresolved. The V and J ends lost 6 bases and 6 bases respectively, with 5 bases between them. CDR3 length: 10 residues. Germline V CDR1 and CDR2: MNHNY, SVGAGI (reference sequence). Here the CDR3 DNA reads TGTGCCAGCAGAGCGGCTGAAGCTTTCTTT. Residues: CASRAAEAFF.

The chain recombines TRBV5-6 with TRBJ1-1, with a weak D call TRBD1 (5 bases). CDR1 and CDR2 (germline): SGHDT, YYEEEE. The length of the CDR3 is 14 residues. Deletions cut 7 bases from V and 3 bases from J, with 16 bases between. The CDR3 DNA is TGTGCCAGCTCTTCGGGGGACGGGTACACTGAAGCTTTCTTT. This sequence encodes CASSSGDGYTEAFF.

The chain has TRBV19 and TRBJ1-2; 12 nucleotides align to TRBD1. Germline V gene lookup returns CDR1 LNHDA and CDR2 SQIVND (reference sequence). J lost 8 bases, V lost 5 bases, and 15 bases had no gene match. There are 17 residues in the CDR3. The CDR3 sequence is CASSVPGQGARSAGYTF. In nucleotides, the CDR3 is TGTGCCAGTAGTGTTCCGGGACAGGGGGCGCGTTCTGCCGGCTACACCTTC.

The chain is built from TRBV19 and TRBJ1-2; D unclear. Germline CDR1 and CDR2: LNHDA and SQIVND (reference sequence). The germline V and J ends were trimmed by 2 bases and 2 bases, with 15 bases remaining between them. The CDR3 is made up of 16 amino acids. CDR3 amino acids: CASSIPSGGANYGYTF. The CDR3 DNA follows: TGTGCCAGTAGTATACCCAGCGGTGGTGCGAACTATGGCTACACCTTC.

The genes are TRBV2 and TRBJ2-1; 11 positions match TRBD2. Germline V gene lookup returns CDR1 SNHLY and CDR2 FYNNEI. This CDR3 has 15 residues. Trimming removed 6 bases from V and 2 bases from J; junction bases left unmatched: 3. The CDR3 coding sequence is TGTGCCAGCAGGGAACTAGCGGGGGCCTACAATGAGCAGTTCTTC. This encodes CASRELAGAYNEQFF.

The chain carries TRBV6-5 and TRBJ2-6, with D tentatively TRBD2 (5 bases). V lost 8 bases and J lost 0, with 11 bases in between. In germline, CDR1 is MNHEY, CDR2 SVGAGI. The CDR3 runs 15 residues. CDR3 in amino acids: CASYEGTSGANVLTF. CDR3 nucleotide sequence: TGTGCCAGCTACGAGGGAACCTCTGGGGCCAACGTCCTGACTTTC.

In its sample, this clone was seen once. V usage is TRBV6-5 and J usage is TRBJ2-7; 7 bases are shared with TRBD2. This CDR3 region has 14 residues. Trimming at V came to 5 bases and at J to 0 bases, leaving 4 bases not matched to a gene. Germline CDR1 MNHEY, CDR2 SVGAGI. The DNA of the CDR3 is TGTGCCAGCAGTGCTAGCGGTAGCTCCTACGAGCAGTACTTC. This sequence encodes CASSASGSSYEQYF.

The sample holds one count of this clone. The CDR3 DNA reads as TGTGCCACGACCCGGGGAAGCGGGGGGGCGGATACGCAGTATTTT. This translates into CATTRGSGGADTQYF. The chain couples TRBV6-5 to TRBJ2-3, with 10 bases lining up with TRBD2. Per the germline V gene, CDR1 is MNHEY and CDR2 is SVGAGI. With V trimmed by 10 bases and J by 6 bases, 13 bases remained unmatched. The CDR3 covers 15 residues.

The rearrangement links TRBV6-6 to TRBJ2-7; TRBD1 aligns across 9 bases. Germline V gives CDR1 MNHNY, CDR2 SVGAGI (reference sequence). Losses at the gene ends were 6 bases for V and 6 bases for J; bases not matched to a gene: 12. This CDR3 is 15 amino acids long. The CDR3 DNA reads TGTGCCAGCAGCCGTACCCGGGACAGGGTTTCCGAGCAGTACTTC. Its protein is CASSRTRDRVSEQYF.

This chain joins TRBV7-2 and TRBJ1-1; possible D gene TRBD1, 6 bases. Trimming stripped 4 bases from V and 1 base from J, with 10 bases between. The CDR3 is made up of 14 amino acids. The V gene's germline CDR1 is SGHTA and CDR2 FQGNSA. The CDR3 spells CASSSARGNTEAFF. The DNA of the CDR3 is TGTGCCAGCAGCTCCGCCAGGGGGAACACTGAAGCTTTCTTT.